These T cell receptor beta chains were read from a single sample in a study of blood T cell repertoires in COVID-19. TCRdb keeps only in-frame clones here, not all; method: immunoSEQ multiplex PCR. This sample has roughly 330,000 clones, with around 92% found just once. The material sequenced was peripheral blood. These receptors all stem from a man younger than 35 who had recovered from COVID-19. Both conserved end residues are trimmed from each CDR3. Fields, in order: V gene, J gene, CDR3 protein.

V gene: TRBV24-1
J gene: TRBJ1-5
CDR3 protein: ATRTGGAQQPQH

V gene: TRBV7-2
J gene: TRBJ2-3
CDR3 protein: ASSPQAGFTDTQY

V gene: TRBV7-3
J gene: TRBJ1-5
CDR3 protein: ASSFDTNQPQH

V gene: TRBV5-1
J gene: TRBJ1-2
CDR3 protein: ASSFGGEFYGYT

V gene: TRBV5-1
J gene: TRBJ2-7
CDR3 protein: ASSLRNAREQY

V gene: TRBV6-5
J gene: TRBJ2-1
CDR3 protein: ASRTGGGEQF

V gene: TRBV10-1
J gene: TRBJ1-2
CDR3 protein: ASSEPPTGGIGGYT

V gene: TRBV5-1
J gene: TRBJ2-2
CDR3 protein: ASSLFSGGTGELF

V gene: TRBV14
J gene: TRBJ1-1
CDR3 protein: ASSPPNTGDAF

V gene: TRBV11-3
J gene: TRBJ2-7
CDR3 protein: ASSYMGSSYEQY

V gene: TRBV11-2
J gene: TRBJ2-1
CDR3 protein: ASSLDYPYNEQF

V gene: TRBV14
J gene: TRBJ2-1
CDR3 protein: ASSQEAGFYNEQF

V gene: TRBV5-8
J gene: TRBJ2-1
CDR3 protein: ASSLEDSIYNEQF

V gene: TRBV21-1
J gene: TRBJ2-7
CDR3 protein: ASSKASPGLAGAEQY

V gene: TRBV2
J gene: TRBJ1-2
CDR3 protein: ASVDRDYGYT

V gene: TRBV3-1/TRBV3-2
J gene: TRBJ2-2
CDR3 protein: ASSPRAANTGELF

V gene: TRBV27
J gene: TRBJ2-7
CDR3 protein: ASARDVRYEQY

V gene: TRBV28
J gene: TRBJ1-2
CDR3 protein: ASSLADKYGYT

V gene: TRBV23-1
J gene: TRBJ1-4
CDR3 protein: AATSYGKLF

V gene: TRBV9
J gene: TRBJ2-7
CDR3 protein: ASSPQRTPYEQY

V gene: TRBV7-8
J gene: TRBJ2-7
CDR3 protein: ASSVTSGDPYEQY

V gene: TRBV27
J gene: TRBJ2-5
CDR3 protein: ASSTGFQETQY

V gene: TRBV19
J gene: TRBJ2-7
CDR3 protein: ASSTAPAGEQY

V gene: TRBV5-4
J gene: TRBJ2-5
CDR3 protein: ASSSGLAEETQY

V gene: TRBV18
J gene: TRBJ1-5
CDR3 protein: ASSLLDRGGEPQH

V gene: TRBV20-1
J gene: TRBJ1-4
CDR3 protein: SASGTGHPGLF

V gene: TRBV2
J gene: TRBJ1-6
CDR3 protein: ASSEGTSSYNSPLH

V gene: TRBV5-1
J gene: TRBJ1-2
CDR3 protein: ASSLDGGSLGGYGYT

V gene: TRBV4-2
J gene: TRBJ2-3
CDR3 protein: ASSSGLAGGRTDTQY

V gene: TRBV12-3/TRBV12-4
J gene: TRBJ2-1
CDR3 protein: ASSSIYNEQF

V gene: TRBV5-1
J gene: TRBJ2-3
CDR3 protein: ASSLGAEGSTDTQY

V gene: TRBV5-1
J gene: TRBJ1-6
CDR3 protein: ASSLDPGMNSPLH

V gene: TRBV11-1
J gene: TRBJ2-7
CDR3 protein: ASSFTGENEQY

V gene: TRBV9
J gene: TRBJ2-3
CDR3 protein: ASRPGGLFTDTQY

V gene: TRBV19
J gene: TRBJ2-1
CDR3 protein: ASSSWTSILGEQF

V gene: TRBV18
J gene: TRBJ2-3
CDR3 protein: ASSPQTRTGVSTDTQY